This TCR beta chain came from a study of blood T cells in healthy people across ages. A second PCR, run for about 7 to 11 cycles, used a sample-barcoded 5' primer plus a J-beta primer mix. Via MiXCR, TCRdb re-called the 5' RACE reads, giving one row per CDR3 protein. The sample yields hundreds of thousands of distinct CDR3 sequences, approximately 55% seen once. The receptor was isolated from a man of 80 years or more in good health. Sequenced input: blood.

The DNA of the CDR3 is TGTGCCAGCAGGAATCTAGGGAACACCGGGGAGCTGTTTTTT. Protein: CASRNLGNTGELFF. V is TRBV6-5 and J is TRBJ2-2; no clear D. The CDR3 has 14 amino acids. Germline CDR1 reads MNHEY; CDR2 reads SVGAGI. Trimming removed 6 bases from V and 1 base from J, with 9 bases in between.